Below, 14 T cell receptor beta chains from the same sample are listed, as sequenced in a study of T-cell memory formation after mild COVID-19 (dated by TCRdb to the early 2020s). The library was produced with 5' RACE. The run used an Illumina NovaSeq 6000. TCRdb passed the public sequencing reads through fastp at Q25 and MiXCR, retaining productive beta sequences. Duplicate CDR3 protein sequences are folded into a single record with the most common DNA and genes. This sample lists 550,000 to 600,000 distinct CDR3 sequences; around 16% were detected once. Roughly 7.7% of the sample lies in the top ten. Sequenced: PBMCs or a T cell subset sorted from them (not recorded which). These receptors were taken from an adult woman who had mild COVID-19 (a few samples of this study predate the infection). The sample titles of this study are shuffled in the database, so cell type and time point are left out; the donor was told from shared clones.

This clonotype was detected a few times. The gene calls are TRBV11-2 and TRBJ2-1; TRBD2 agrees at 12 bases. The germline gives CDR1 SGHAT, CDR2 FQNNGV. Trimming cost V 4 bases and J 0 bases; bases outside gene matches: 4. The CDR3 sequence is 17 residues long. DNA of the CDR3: TGTGCCAGCAGCTCGGGACTAGCGGGTTTCTCCTACAATGAGCAGTTCTTC. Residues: CASSSGLAGFSYNEQFF.

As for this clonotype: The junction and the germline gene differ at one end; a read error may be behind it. CDR3 residues: CASSGDSGGQPQHF. The CDR3 DNA reads TGTGCCAGCAGTGGGGACTCCGGAGGTCAGCCTCAGCATTTT. The gene calls are TRBV25-1 and TRBJ1-5; weak D call: TRBD1 (5 bases). The CDR3 extends over 14 amino acids. Germline values: CDR1 MGHDK, CDR2 SYGVNS.

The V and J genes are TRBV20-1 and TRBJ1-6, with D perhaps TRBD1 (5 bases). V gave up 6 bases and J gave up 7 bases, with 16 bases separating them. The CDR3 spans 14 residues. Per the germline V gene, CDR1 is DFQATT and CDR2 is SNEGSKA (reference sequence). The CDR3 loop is CSALNRGKNSPLHF. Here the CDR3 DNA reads TGCAGTGCCCTAAACCGGGGCAAGAATTCACCCCTCCACTTT.

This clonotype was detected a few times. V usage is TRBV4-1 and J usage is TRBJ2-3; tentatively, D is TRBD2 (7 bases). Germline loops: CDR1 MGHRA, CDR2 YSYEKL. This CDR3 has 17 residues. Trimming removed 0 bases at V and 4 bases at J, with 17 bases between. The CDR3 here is CASSQDRGARVADTQYF. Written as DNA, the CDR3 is TGCGCCAGCAGCCAAGATCGGGGGGCAAGGGTAGCAGATACGCAGTATTTT.

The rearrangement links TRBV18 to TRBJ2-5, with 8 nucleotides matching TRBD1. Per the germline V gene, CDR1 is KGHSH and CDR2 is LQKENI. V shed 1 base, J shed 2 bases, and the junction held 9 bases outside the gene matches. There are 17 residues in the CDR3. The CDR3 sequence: CASSPLTRTGRQETQYF. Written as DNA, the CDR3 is TGTGCCAGCTCACCACTAACAAGGACAGGGAGGCAAGAGACCCAGTACTTC.

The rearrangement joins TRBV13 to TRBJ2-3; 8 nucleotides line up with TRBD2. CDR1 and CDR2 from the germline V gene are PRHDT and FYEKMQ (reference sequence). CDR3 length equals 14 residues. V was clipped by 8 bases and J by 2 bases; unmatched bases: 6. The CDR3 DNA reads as TGTGCCAGCTCCGCGGGAGGAAACACAGATACGCAGTATTTT. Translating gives CASSAGGNTDTQYF.

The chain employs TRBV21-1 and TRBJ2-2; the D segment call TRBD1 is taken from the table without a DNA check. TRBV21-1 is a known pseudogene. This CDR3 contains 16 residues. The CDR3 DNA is TGTGCCAGCAGCACCCGACAGGGATCGAACACCGGGGAGCTGTTTTTT. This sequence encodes CASSTRQGSNTGELFF.

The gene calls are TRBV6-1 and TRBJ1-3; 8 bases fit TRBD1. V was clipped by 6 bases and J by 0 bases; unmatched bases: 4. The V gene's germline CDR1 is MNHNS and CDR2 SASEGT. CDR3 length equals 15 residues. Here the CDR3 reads CASRTGANSGNTIYF. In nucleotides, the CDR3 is TGTGCCAGCAGGACAGGGGCGAACTCTGGAAACACCATATATTTT.

Written as DNA, the CDR3 is TGTGCCAGCAGCCACAGGGGGTCCTATGGCTACACCTTC. Translated: CASSHRGSYGYTF. This chain uses TRBV7-3 with TRBJ1-2; TRBD1 aligns across 8 bases. Germline V gene data show CDR1 as SGHTA and CDR2 as FQGTGA. The CDR3 contains 13 residues. After removal of 5 bases from V and 4 bases from J, the junction contained 3 bases not matched to a gene.

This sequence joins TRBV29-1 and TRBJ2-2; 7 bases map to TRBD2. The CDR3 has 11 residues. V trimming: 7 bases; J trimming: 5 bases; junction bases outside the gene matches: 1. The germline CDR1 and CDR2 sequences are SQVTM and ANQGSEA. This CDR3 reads CSGRGTGELFF. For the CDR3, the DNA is TGCAGCGGGCGGGGGACCGGGGAGCTGTTTTTT.

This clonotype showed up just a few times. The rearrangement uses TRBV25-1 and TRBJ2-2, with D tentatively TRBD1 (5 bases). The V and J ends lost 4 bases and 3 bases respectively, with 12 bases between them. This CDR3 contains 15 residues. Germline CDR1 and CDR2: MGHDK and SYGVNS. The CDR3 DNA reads TGTGCCAGCAGTGTTGGGGCAGCTGACACCGGGGAGCTGTTTTTT. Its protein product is CASSVGAADTGELFF.

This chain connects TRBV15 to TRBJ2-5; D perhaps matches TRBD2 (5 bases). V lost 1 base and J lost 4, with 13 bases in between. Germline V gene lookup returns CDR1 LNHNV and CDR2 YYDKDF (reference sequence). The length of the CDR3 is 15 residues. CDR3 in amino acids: CATSRAQEARETQYF. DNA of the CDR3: TGTGCCACCAGCAGAGCCCAGGAGGCGCGAGAGACCCAGTACTTC.

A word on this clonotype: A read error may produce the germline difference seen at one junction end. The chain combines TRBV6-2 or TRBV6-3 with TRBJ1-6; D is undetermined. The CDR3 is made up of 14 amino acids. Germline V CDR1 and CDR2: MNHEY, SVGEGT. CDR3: CASTAQRGNSPIHF. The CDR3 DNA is TGTGCCAGCACAGCGCAACGGGGTAATTCACCCATCCACTTT.

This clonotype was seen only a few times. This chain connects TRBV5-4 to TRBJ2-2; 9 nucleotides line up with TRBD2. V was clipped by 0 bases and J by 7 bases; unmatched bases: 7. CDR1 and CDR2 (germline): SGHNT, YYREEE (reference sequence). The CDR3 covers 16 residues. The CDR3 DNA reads TGTGCCAGCAGCTTGGTGCCTAGCGGGAACCACGGGGAGCTGTTTTTT. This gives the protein CASSLVPSGNHGELFF.